The rows below give T cell receptor beta chains drawn from one sample of a study of blood T cell repertoires in COVID-19. Sequencing was performed with immunoSEQ multiplex PCR; in TCRdb, only in-frame clones are kept and a portion is missing. The data hold approximately 66,000 clones, with around 87% observed a single time. The sequenced material came from peripheral blood. These receptors all come from a man aged 55 to 70 with acute or convalescent COVID-19. CDR3s include the opening cysteine and the closing phenylalanine or tryptophan. Each record gives: D gene, J gene, V gene, clone size, CDR3 protein, CDR3 DNA. A D gene is named only where the DNA matches it firmly. Only some rows state a clone size, as once, few, many or a class for expanded clones.

.	TRBJ2-5	TRBV5-6	.	CASSLAETQYF	TGTGCCAGCAGCTTGGCTGAGACCCAGTACTTC
.	TRBJ2-7	TRBV19	.	CASSQQGSSYEQYF	TGTGCCAGTTCACAACAAGGGAGCTCCTACGAGCAGTACTTC
.	TRBJ1-1	TRBV20-1	.	CSASSGVTEAFF	TGCAGTGCTAGTTCGGGGGTAACTGAAGCTTTCTTT
.	TRBJ1-3	TRBV5-1	.	CASSLAGAAGNTIYF	TGCGCCAGCAGCTTGGCTGGGGCGGCGGGAAACACCATATATTTT
TRBD1	TRBJ1-2	TRBV12-3/TRBV12-4	.	CASSKQGVYGYTF	TGTGCCAGCAGTAAACAGGGGGTTTATGGCTACACCTTC
.	TRBJ2-3	TRBV13	.	CASSIGLTSSTDTQYF	TGTGCCAGCAGTATTGGACTCACCTCTAGCACAGATACGCAGTATTTT
TRBD1	TRBJ1-5	TRBV2	.	CASSGGQGSQPQHF	TGTGCCAGCAGCGGGGGACAGGGGTCTCAGCCCCAGCATTTT
.	TRBJ1-6	TRBV5-5	.	CASSLAENSPLHF	TGTGCCAGCAGCTTGGCGGAGAATTCACCCCTCCACTTT
TRBD2	TRBJ2-3	TRBV7-2	.	CASKGTSGGSTDTQYF	TGTGCCAGTAAAGGGACTAGCGGGGGTAGCACAGATACGCAGTATTTT
TRBD2	TRBJ2-3	TRBV4-3	.	CASSQGVASGATDTQYF	TGCGCCAGCAGCCAAGGGGTTGCTAGCGGGGCCACAGATACGCAGTATTTT
TRBD2	TRBJ2-1	TRBV18	few	CASSGLAGLNNEQFF	TGTGCCAGCTCAGGACTAGCGGGGCTTAACAATGAGCAGTTCTTC
TRBD1	TRBJ2-5	TRBV7-8	.	CASSSNGQGFVETQYF	TGTGCCAGCAGCTCTAATGGACAGGGTTTCGTTGAGACCCAGTACTTC
TRBD1	TRBJ1-4	TRBV7-2	.	CASSLDRGNEKLFF	TGTGCCAGCAGCTTAGACAGGGGGAATGAAAAACTGTTTTTT
TRBD1	TRBJ1-3	TRBV7-2	.	CASSYGQGSSGNTIYF	TGTGCCAGCAGCTACGGACAGGGGAGCTCTGGAAACACCATATATTTT
.	TRBJ2-1	TRBV4-3	.	CASSQESRFF	TGCGCCAGCAGCCAAGAGTCGCGGTTCTTC
.	TRBJ2-7	TRBV9	.	CASSVDGGATYEQYF	TGTGCCAGCAGCGTAGATGGCGGGGCAACCTACGAGCAGTACTTC
.	TRBJ2-2	TRBV13	.	CASSPNTGELFF	TGTGCCAGCAGCCCAAACACCGGGGAGCTGTTTTTT
.	TRBJ1-2	TRBV5-6	few	CASSPGGVVNGYTF	TGTGCCAGCAGCCCTGGAGGGGTGGTCAATGGCTACACCTTC
.	TRBJ2-3	TRBV5-1	.	CASSPTKTGDGTDTQYF	TGCGCCAGCAGCCCAACAAAAACAGGCGACGGCACAGATACGCAGTATTTT
TRBD1	TRBJ1-5	TRBV27	.	CASSPGQGSQPQHF	TGTGCCAGCAGCCCCGGACAGGGGAGTCAGCCCCAGCATTTT
.	TRBJ1-3	TRBV10-3	once	CATAHSGNTIYF	TGTGCCACCGCACACTCTGGAAACACCATATATTTT
TRBD1	TRBJ2-1	TRBV6-5	.	CASSHPGQGGDEQFF	TGTGCCAGCAGTCACCCGGGACAGGGGGGGGATGAGCAGTTCTTC
.	TRBJ2-4	TRBV5-6	.	CASSRVAGGNIQYF	TGTGCCAGCAGCCGGGTGGCCGGGGGAAACATTCAGTACTTC
TRBD1	TRBJ2-7	TRBV19	.	CASSIRGQGIDNEQYF	TGTGCCAGTAGTATACGGGGACAGGGGATAGACAACGAGCAGTACTTC